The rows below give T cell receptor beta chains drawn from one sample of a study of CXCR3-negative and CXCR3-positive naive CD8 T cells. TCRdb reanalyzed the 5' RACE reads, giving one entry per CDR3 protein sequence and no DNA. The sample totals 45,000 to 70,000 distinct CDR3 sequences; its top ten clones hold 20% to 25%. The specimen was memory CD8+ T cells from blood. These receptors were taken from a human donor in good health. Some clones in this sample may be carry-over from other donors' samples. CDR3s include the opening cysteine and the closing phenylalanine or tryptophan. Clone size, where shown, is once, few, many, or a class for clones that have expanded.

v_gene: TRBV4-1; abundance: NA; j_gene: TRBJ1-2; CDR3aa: CASSPEAGTTFNYGYTF
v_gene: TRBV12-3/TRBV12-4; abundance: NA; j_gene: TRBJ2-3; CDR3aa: CASSPPWGVKVDTQYF
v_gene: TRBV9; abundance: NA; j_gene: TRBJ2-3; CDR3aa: CASSVGGGGAGSDTDTQYF
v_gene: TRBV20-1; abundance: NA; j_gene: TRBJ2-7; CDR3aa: CSARDNLAYEQYF
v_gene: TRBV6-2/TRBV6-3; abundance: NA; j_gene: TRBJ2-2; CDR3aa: CASTITGGPLGELFF
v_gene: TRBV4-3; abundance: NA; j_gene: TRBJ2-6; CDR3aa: CASSQDGARGANVLTF
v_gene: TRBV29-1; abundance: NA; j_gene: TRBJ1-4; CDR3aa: CSVEDRQGPGEKLFF
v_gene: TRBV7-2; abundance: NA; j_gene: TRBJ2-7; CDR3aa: CASSLTGTGAYEQYF
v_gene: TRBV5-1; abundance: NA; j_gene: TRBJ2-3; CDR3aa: CASIGDSTDTQYF
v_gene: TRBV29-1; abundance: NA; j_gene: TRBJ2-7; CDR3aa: CSGGGLNEQYF
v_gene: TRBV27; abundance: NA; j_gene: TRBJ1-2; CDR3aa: CATSTPGQRGYTF
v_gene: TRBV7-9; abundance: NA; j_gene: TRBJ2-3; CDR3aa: CASSFFSDTQYF
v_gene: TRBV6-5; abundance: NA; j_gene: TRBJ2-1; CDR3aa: CASSYSLAGSEQFF
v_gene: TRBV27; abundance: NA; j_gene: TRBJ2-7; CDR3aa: CASSFEAGSLYEQYF
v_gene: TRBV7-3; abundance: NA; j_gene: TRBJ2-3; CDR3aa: CASRVTGLAGGSDTQYF
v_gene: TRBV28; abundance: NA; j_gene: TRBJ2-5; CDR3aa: CASSSDLADGIGETQYF
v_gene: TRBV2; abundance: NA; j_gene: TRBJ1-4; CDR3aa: CAGATNEKLFF
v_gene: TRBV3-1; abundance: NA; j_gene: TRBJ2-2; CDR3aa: CASSLTAYTGELFF
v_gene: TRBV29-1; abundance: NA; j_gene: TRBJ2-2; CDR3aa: CSVDQAGHTGELFF
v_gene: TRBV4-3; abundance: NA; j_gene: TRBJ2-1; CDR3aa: CASSQDYGAKPYNEQFF
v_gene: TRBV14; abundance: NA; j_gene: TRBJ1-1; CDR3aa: CASSQGNRPGWTEAFF
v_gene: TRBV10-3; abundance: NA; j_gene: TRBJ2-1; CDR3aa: CAISSGQGGDEQFF
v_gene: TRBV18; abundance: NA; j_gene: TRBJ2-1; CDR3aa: CASSSIVRDSLVGEQFF
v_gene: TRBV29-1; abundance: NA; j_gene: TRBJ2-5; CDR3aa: CSVESPTGGRRETQYF
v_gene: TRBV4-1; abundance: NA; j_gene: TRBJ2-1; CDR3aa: CASSQVSGSSYNEQFF
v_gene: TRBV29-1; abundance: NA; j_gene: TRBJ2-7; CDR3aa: CSVEVPGSYEQYF
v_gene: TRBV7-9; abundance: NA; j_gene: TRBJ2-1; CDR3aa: CASSPRLAGGVYNEQFF
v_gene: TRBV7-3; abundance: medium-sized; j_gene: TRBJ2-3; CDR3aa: CASSTPGGGGTDTQYF
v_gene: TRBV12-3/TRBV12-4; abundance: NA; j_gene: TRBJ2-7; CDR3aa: CASSLGVGGAYEQYF
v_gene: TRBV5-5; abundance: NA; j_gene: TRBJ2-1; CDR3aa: CASSLGTGRASEQFF
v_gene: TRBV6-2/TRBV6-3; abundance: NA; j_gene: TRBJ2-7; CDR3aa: CASSWGQSYEQYF
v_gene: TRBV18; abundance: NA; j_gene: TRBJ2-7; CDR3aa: CASSPTGTGAYEQYF
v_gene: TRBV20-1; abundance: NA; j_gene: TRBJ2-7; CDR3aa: CSARPNRGSYEQYF
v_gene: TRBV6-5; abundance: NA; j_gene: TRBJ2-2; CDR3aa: CASSPREDRGRTGELFF
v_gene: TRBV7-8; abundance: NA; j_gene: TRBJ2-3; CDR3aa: CASSLTSGDPTDTQYF
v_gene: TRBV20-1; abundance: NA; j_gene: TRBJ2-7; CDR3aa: CSARGGRYSYEQYF
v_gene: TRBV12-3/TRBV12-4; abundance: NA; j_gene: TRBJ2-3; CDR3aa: CASSHSEASTDTQYF
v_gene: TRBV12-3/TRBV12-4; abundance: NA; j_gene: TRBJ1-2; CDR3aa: CASSFGGHYGYTF
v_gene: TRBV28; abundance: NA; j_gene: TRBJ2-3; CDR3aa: CASSTIRDTSTDTQYF
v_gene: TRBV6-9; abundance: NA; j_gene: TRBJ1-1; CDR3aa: CASRGQGQNTEAFF
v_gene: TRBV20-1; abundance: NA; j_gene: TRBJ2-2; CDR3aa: CSARVGTSGESGELFF
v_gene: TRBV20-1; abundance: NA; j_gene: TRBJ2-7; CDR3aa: CSAAGRLSYEQYF
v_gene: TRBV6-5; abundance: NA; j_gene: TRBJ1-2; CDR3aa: CASSFRERASLGGYTF
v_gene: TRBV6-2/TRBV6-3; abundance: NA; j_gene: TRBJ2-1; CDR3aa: CASNAPGYNEQFF
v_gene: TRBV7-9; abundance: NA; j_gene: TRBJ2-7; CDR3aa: CASSPSPPYSYEQYF
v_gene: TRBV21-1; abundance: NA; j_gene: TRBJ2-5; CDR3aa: CASYSRRAGTGTQYF
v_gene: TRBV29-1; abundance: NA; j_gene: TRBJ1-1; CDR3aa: CSVETGGNTEAFF
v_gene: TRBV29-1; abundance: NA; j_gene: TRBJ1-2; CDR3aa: CSVVPGGYEGYTF
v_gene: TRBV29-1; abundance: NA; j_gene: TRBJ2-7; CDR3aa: CSVESGWLGEQYF
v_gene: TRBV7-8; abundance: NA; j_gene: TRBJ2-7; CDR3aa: CASSLGPETYEQYF
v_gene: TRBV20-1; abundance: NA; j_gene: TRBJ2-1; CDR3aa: CSARGDTTPYNEQFF
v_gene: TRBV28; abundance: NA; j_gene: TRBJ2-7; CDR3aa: CASSLSRGQTYEQYF
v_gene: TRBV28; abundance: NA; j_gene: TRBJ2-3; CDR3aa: CASHQSDRGVTDTQYF
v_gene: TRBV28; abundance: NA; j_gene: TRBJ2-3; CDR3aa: CASRGLATDTQYF
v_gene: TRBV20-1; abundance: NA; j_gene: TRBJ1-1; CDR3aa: CSARDGPGRLWTEAFF